These 20 T cell receptor beta chains originate from one sample sequenced in a study of cytomegalovirus exposure and HLA in healthy donors. This PCR relied on a set of 60 Vbeta primers and 13 Jbeta primers. Only in-frame clones appear in the TCRdb table, and some are missing; sequencing was by immunoSEQ multiplex PCR. The table lists a few hundred thousand clones, about 77% of them singletons. Sequenced sample: PBMCs. These receptors came from a woman aged 25 to 39 in good health and CMV-seronegative.

This clone has a handful of counts. The chain uses TRBV6-1 and TRBJ1-4, with D maybe TRBD1 (6 bases). Trimming stripped 4 bases from V and 8 bases from J, with 17 bases between. The germline gives CDR1 MNHNS, CDR2 SASEGT. CDR3 length equals 15 residues. This chain's CDR3 is CASSGPTGSYEKLFF. As DNA, the CDR3 is TGTGCCAGCAGTGGCCCAACAGGGTCCTACGAAAAACTGTTTTTT.

This sequence joins TRBV14 and TRBJ2-1; TRBD2 matches 9 bases. Germline loops: CDR1 SGHDN, CDR2 FVKESK. Unmatched junction bases numbered 11, after V lost 4 bases and J lost 4 bases. The length of the CDR3 is 17 residues. CDR3 nucleotides: TGTGCCAGCAGCCCCTACGCGGGAGGGTCGTTATACAATGAGCAGTTCTTC. This gives the protein CASSPYAGGSLYNEQFF.

This chain joins TRBV27 and TRBJ2-5, with D possibly being TRBD2 (7 bases). The CDR3 has 13 residues. Germline loops: CDR1 MNHEY, CDR2 SMNVEV (reference sequence). The V end was cut by 8 bases, the J end by 4 bases, with 14 bases between. The CDR3 region has the DNA TGTGCCAGCGCCCGAAGGGGGGGAGAGACCCAGTACTTC. As protein: CASARRGGETQYF.

The chain links TRBV15 to TRBJ1-1; no reliable D call. This CDR3 has 13 residues. From germline, CDR1 is LNHNV and CDR2 YYDKDF (reference sequence). Between the trimmed V and J ends, which lost 1 base and 1 base, there was a span of 4 bases. CDR3 residues: CATSRVQNTEAFF. CDR3 nucleotide sequence: TGTGCCACCAGCAGAGTCCAGAACACTGAAGCTTTCTTT.

V is TRBV5-1 and J is TRBJ2-5; D not resolved. CDR3 length: 15 residues. The germline V gene has CDR1 SGHRS and CDR2 YFSETQ. Trimming removed 0 bases from V and 4 bases from J, with 13 bases in between. DNA of the CDR3: TGCGCCAGCAGCTTGGTAAGAGGCATGGGAGAGACCCAGTACTTC. Its translation: CASSLVRGMGETQYF.

The chain combines TRBV6-6 with TRBJ2-5; tentative D call: TRBD1 (6 bases). The J call is in doubt because the DNA end fits TRBJ2-7 better. This CDR3 has 15 amino acids. The V gene's germline CDR1 is MNHNY and CDR2 SVGAGI (reference sequence). CDR3 loop: CASSSPDRLTYEQYF. CDR3 coding DNA: TGTGCCAGCAGTTCCCCAGACAGGCTAACCTACGAGCAGTACTTC.

The rearrangement links TRBV4-1 to TRBJ1-3; D might be TRBD1 (5 bases). This CDR3 contains 16 residues. Trimming removed 4 bases at V and 4 bases at J, with 17 bases between. Germline-derived CDR1 and CDR2 are MGHRA and YSYEKL. CDR3 DNA sequence: TGCGCCAGCAGCCCAACAGGTCTCCTGCAAGGAAACACCATATATTTT. Amino acid sequence: CASSPTGLLQGNTIYF.

The V call is TRBV28, the J call TRBJ2-3; D not resolved. The length of the CDR3 is 18 residues. Trimming removed 4 bases from V and 1 base from J, with 21 bases in between. CDR1 is MDHEN, CDR2 SYDVKM, per germline. CDR3 nucleotides: TGTGCCAGCAGTTCCCTCCGGGTGGATCGACCGGGCACAGATACGCAGTATTTT. Translating it yields CASSSLRVDRPGTDTQYF.

The chain recombines TRBV25-1 with TRBJ2-7; D remains unclear. The V end lost 1 base, the J end lost 6 bases, and 4 bases lay between the germline ends. This CDR3 has 11 residues. CDR1 and CDR2 from the germline V gene are MGHDK and SYGVNS. CDR3 nucleotide sequence: TGTGCCAGCAGTGAATTCCGCGAGCAGTACTTC. As protein: CASSEFREQYF.

The rearrangement joins TRBV10-3 to TRBJ2-7; 9 bases agree with TRBD1. Trimming removed 3 bases from V and 2 bases from J; junction bases left unmatched: 2. Germline CDR1 is ENHRY and CDR2 is SYGVKD. CDR3 size: 14 residues. The CDR3 is CAISDGTGTYEQYF. CDR3 in DNA: TGTGCCATCAGTGACGGGACAGGGACCTACGAGCAGTACTTC.

V is TRBV6-1 and J is TRBJ1-6, with 7 bases identical to TRBD1. Germline CDR1 reads MNHNS; CDR2 reads SASEGT. The CDR3 runs 14 residues. The V and J ends lost 8 bases and 4 bases, in that order; junction bases with no gene match: 5. CDR3 sequence: CASDRDSYNSPLHF. The CDR3 DNA reads as TGTGCCAGCGACCGGGACAGTTATAATTCACCCCTCCACTTT.

This clone appeared once. The chain carries TRBV7-2 and TRBJ2-1; 11 bases are a match to TRBD2. Germline trimming cut 5 bases from V and 9 bases from J; bases unmatched to any gene: 18. Germline CDR1 reads SGHTA; CDR2 reads FQGNSA. The CDR3 has 18 residues. CDR3 DNA: TGTGCCAGCAGCCGGACTAGCGGGCCTACCATCGGGCCTATTGAGCAGTTCTTC. Translating it yields CASSRTSGPTIGPIEQFF.

The chain links TRBV27 to TRBJ2-2; 9 bases line up with TRBD2. Germline values: CDR1 MNHEY, CDR2 SMNVEV (reference sequence). V was clipped by 5 bases and J by 7 bases; unmatched bases: 11. The length of the CDR3 is 16 residues. The CDR3 nucleotides are TGTGCCAGCAGTCTACTAGCGGGTTTATGGAGCGGGGAGCTGTTTTTT. This sequence encodes CASSLLAGLWSGELFF.

V is TRBV11-2 and J is TRBJ1-2; D gene ambiguous. Looked up from germline, CDR1 is SGHAT and CDR2 is FQNNGV. The CDR3 consists of 12 residues. The germline V and J ends were trimmed by 6 bases and 2 bases, with 7 bases remaining between them. The CDR3 loop is CASSRSNYGYTF. Here the CDR3 DNA reads TGTGCCAGCAGTCGGTCAAACTATGGCTACACCTTC.

This chain links TRBV5-6 with TRBJ2-6; D is perhaps TRBD1 (6 bases). CDR3 length equals 16 residues. V was cut by 9 bases and J by 0 bases, with 16 bases left in between. Per germline, CDR1 SGHDT and CDR2 YYEEEE. CDR3 sequence (DNA): TGTGCCACCTTGACAGGACCTAGCTCTGGGGCCAACGTCCTGACTTTC. The encoded protein is CATLTGPSSGANVLTF.

The chain recombines TRBV5-1 with TRBJ2-4, with D possibly TRBD1 on 5 matching bases. The CDR3 has 16 amino acids. V was cut by 0 bases and J by 0 bases, with 10 bases left in between. The germline V gene has CDR1 SGHRS and CDR2 YFSETQ. CDR3 in amino acids: CASSLGQILAKNIQYF. CDR3 bases: TGCGCCAGCAGCTTGGGACAGATTCTAGCCAAAAACATTCAGTACTTC.

This sequence joins TRBV4-1 and TRBJ2-1, with 10 bases that match TRBD2. Unmatched junction bases numbered 8, after V lost 4 bases and J lost 5 bases. The length of the CDR3 is 16 residues. Per the germline V gene, CDR1 is MGHRA and CDR2 is YSYEKL. The CDR3 sequence: CASSRLGLAAHNEQFF. CDR3 DNA sequence: TGCGCCAGCAGCCGACTTGGACTAGCGGCTCACAATGAGCAGTTCTTC.

V and J are TRBV6-4 and TRBJ2-5, with 7 positions matching TRBD2. Trimming cost V 6 bases and J 4 bases; bases outside gene matches: 5. The germline V gene has CDR1 MRHNA and CDR2 SNTAGT. This CDR3 is built from 13 residues. The CDR3 DNA follows: TGTGCCAGCAGGGGAGGGGTAGGAGAGACCCAGTACTTC. It yields the protein CASRGGVGETQYF.

The chain links TRBV27 to TRBJ2-4; TRBD1 agrees at 7 bases. The CDR3 totals 15 residues. V trimming: 6 bases; J trimming: 9 bases; junction bases outside the gene matches: 14. CDR1 is MNHEY, CDR2 SMNVEV, per germline (reference sequence). CDR3 amino acids: CASSRLTGKDSIQYF. The DNA for the CDR3 is TGTGCCAGCAGCCGACTGACAGGGAAGGACAGCATTCAGTACTTC.

The CDR3 loop is CASSLGRLYEQYF. The DNA of the CDR3 is TGTGCCAGCTCACTCGGTCGGTTGTACGAGCAGTACTTC. The rearrangement joins TRBV18 to TRBJ2-7; D is ambiguous. The CDR3 sequence is 13 residues long. CDR1 is KGHSH, CDR2 LQKENI, per germline. V lost 4 bases and J lost 4, with 11 bases in between.